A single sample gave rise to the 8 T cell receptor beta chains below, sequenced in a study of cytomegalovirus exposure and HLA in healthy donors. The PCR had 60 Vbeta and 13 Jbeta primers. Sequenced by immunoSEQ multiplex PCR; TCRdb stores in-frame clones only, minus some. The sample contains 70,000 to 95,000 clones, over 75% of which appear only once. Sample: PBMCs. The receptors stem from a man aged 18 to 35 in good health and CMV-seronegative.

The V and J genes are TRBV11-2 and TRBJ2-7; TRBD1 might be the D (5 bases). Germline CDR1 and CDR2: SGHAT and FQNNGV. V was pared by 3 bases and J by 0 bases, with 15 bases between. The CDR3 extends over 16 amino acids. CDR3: CASSLGTGPLSYEQYF. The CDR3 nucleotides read TGTGCCAGCAGCTTGGGTACAGGTCCCCTCTCCTACGAGCAGTACTTC.

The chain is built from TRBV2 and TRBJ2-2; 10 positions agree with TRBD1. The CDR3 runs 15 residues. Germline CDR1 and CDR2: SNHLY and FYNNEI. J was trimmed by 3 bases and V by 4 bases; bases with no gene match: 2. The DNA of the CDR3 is TGTGCCAGCAGTGGCGACAGGGGGCACACCGGGGAGCTGTTTTTT. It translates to CASSGDRGHTGELFF.

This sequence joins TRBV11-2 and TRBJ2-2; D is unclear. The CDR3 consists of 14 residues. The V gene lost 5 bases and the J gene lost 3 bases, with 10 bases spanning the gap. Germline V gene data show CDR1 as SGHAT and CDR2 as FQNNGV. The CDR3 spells CASSQSQDTGELFF. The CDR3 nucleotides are TGTGCCAGCAGCCAAAGTCAGGACACCGGGGAGCTGTTTTTT. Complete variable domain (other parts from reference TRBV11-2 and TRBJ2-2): EAGVAQSPRYKIIEKRQSVAFWCNPISGHATLYWYQQILGQGPKLLIQFQNNGVVDDSQLPKDRFSAERLKGVDSTLKIQPAKLEDSAVYLCASSQSQDTGELFFGEGSRLTVL.

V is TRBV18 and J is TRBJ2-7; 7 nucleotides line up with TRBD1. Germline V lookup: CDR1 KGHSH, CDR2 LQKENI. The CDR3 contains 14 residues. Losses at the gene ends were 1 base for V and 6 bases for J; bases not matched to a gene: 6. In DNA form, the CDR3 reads TGTGCCAGCTCACCACTACAGGGGAGTCCCGAGCAGTACTTC. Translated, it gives CASSPLQGSPEQYF. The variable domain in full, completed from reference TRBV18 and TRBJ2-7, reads NAGVMQNPRHLVRRRGQEARLRCSPMKGHSHVYWYRQLPEEGLKFMVYLQKENIIDESGMPKERFSAEFPKEGPSILRIQQVVRGDSAAYFCASSPLQGSPEQYFGPGTRLTVT.

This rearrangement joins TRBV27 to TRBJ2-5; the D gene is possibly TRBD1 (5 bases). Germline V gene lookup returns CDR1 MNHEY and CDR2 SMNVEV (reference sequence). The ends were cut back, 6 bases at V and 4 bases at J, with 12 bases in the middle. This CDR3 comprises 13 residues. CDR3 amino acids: CASSPRRGETQYF. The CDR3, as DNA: TGTGCCAGCAGCCCCCGAAGGGGAGAGACCCAGTACTTC.

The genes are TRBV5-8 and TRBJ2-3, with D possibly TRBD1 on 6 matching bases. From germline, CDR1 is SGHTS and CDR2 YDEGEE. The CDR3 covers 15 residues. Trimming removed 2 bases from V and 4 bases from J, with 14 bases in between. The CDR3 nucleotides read TGTGCCAGCAGCTTAAGCAGGGGAGTAGCAGATACGCAGTATTTT. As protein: CASSLSRGVADTQYF. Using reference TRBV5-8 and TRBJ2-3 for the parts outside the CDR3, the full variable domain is EAGVTQSPTHLIKTRGQQATLRCSPISGHTSVYWYQQALGLGLQFLLWYDEGEERNRGNFPPRFSGRQFPNYSSELNVNALELEDSALYLCASSLSRGVADTQYFGPGTRLTVL.

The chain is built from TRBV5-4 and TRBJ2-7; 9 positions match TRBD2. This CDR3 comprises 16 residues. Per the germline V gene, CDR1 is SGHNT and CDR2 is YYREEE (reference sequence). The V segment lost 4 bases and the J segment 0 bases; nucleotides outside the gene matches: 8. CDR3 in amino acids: CASSRRSGGRSYEQYF. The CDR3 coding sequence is TGTGCCAGCAGCCGCCGTAGCGGGGGCCGCTCCTACGAGCAGTACTTC.

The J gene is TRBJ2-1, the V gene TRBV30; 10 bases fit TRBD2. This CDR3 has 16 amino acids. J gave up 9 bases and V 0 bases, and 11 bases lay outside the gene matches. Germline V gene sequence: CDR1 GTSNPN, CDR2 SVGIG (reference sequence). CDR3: CAWSVTSGDSGGEQFF. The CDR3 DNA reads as TGTGCCTGGAGTGTAACTAGCGGGGACAGCGGGGGTGAGCAGTTCTTC.